The next 27 T cell receptor beta chains were all read from a single sample in a study of T-cell memory formation after mild COVID-19. A single record per CDR3 protein comes from TCRdb applying MiXCR to the 5' RACE reads. The repertoire holds 100,000 to 130,000 distinct CDR3 sequences, with 15% to 20% as singletons. Sequenced: PBMCs or a T cell subset sorted from them (not recorded which). These receptors originate from a man younger than 35 who had mild COVID-19 (a few samples of this study predate the infection). Cell type and time point are not known.

This clonotype has a handful of counts. The rearrangement uses TRBV12-3 or TRBV12-4 and TRBJ1-4, with no clear D. The CDR3 spans 13 residues. V lost 8 bases and J lost 4, with 11 bases in between. For the CDR3, the DNA is TGTGCCAGCTCAAGTCGGCTTAATGAAAAACTGTTTTTT. This translates into CASSSRLNEKLFF.

This sequence joins TRBV12-3 or TRBV12-4 and TRBJ1-3; the match to TRBD1 covers 8 bases. The CDR3 is 14 amino acids. V trimming: 6 bases; J trimming: 10 bases; junction bases outside the gene matches: 11. CDR3 amino acids: CASSQDRAIATIYF. The CDR3 bases are TGTGCCAGCAGCCAGGACAGGGCTATTGCAACCATATATTTT.

This clonotype was seen ten or more times. CDR3 DNA sequence: TGTGCCAGCAGTCCCCGGGCTCCGGAGCAGTACTTC. It translates to CASSPRAPEQYF. The gene calls are TRBV12-3 or TRBV12-4 and TRBJ2-7; D is uncertain. The CDR3 spans 12 residues. With 5 bases removed from V and 7 bases from J, the gap between germline ends came to 12 bases.

The V gene is TRBV5-1, the J gene TRBJ2-2; TRBD2 might be the D (6 bases). The CDR3 has 16 amino acids. Per the germline V gene, CDR1 is SGHRS and CDR2 is YFSETQ. V lost 0 bases and J lost 0, with 9 bases in between. In DNA form, the CDR3 reads TGCGCCAGCAGCTTGGTGGGAGGTTCGAACACCGGGGAGCTGTTTTTT. Its translation is CASSLVGGSNTGELFF.

The chain couples TRBV4-2 to TRBJ2-3, with 10 bases fitting TRBD2. The CDR3 totals 19 residues. V shed 4 bases and J 0 bases; nucleotides not matched to a gene: 13. Germline V gene lookup returns CDR1 LGHNA and CDR2 YNFKEQ. CDR3 sequence reads: CASSRGELAGTSSTDTQYF. As DNA, the CDR3 is TGTGCCAGCAGCCGAGGGGAACTAGCGGGGACTTCTAGCACAGATACGCAGTATTTT.

This clonotype has only a few counts. The chain carries TRBV27 and TRBJ2-2; weak D call: TRBD1 (6 bases). Trimming cost V 8 bases and J 2 bases, with 12 bases left between them. Germline lookup yields CDR1 MNHEY and CDR2 SMNVEV (reference sequence). This CDR3 is 14 amino acids long. The CDR3 sequence: CASRGTSNTGELFF. The DNA for the CDR3 is TGTGCCAGCCGTGGGACAAGCAACACCGGGGAGCTGTTTTTT.

This clonotype was recorded a few times. The chain carries TRBV6-5 and TRBJ1-1, with D tentatively TRBD1 (5 bases). V dropped 8 bases and J dropped 0 bases, with 7 bases sitting between them. CDR3 length: 12 residues. Germline V lookup: CDR1 MNHEY, CDR2 SVGAGI. The CDR3 loop reads CASSRVNTEAFF. CDR3 bases: TGTGCCAGCTCCAGGGTGAACACTGAAGCTTTCTTT.

This CDR3 reads CASSLYTGGMDEKLFF. DNA for the CDR3: TGTGCCAGCAGCTTATACACAGGTGGGATGGATGAAAAACTGTTTTTT. This chain links TRBV7-2 with TRBJ1-4; TRBD1 is a possible D gene (5 bases). V gave up 2 bases and J gave up 6 bases, with 16 bases separating them. Germline V lookup: CDR1 SGHTA, CDR2 FQGNSA. The CDR3 runs 16 residues.

The chain recombines TRBV5-1 with TRBJ1-6; possible D gene TRBD1, 6 bases. Trimming took 2 bases from V and 9 from J, leaving 15 bases between them. There are 15 residues in the CDR3. CDR1 is SGHRS, CDR2 YFSETQ, per germline. The CDR3 nucleotides read TGCGCCAGCAGCTTCTCCGCAGGGGAGAGTTCACCCCTCCACTTT. This codes for CASSFSAGESSPLHF.

This clonotype was seen more than once but under ten times. The V call is TRBV10-3, the J call TRBJ1-2, with D perhaps matching TRBD1 (6 bases). CDR1 is ENHRY, CDR2 SYGVKD, per germline. V was cut by 6 bases and J by 3 bases, with 17 bases left in between. There are 15 residues in the CDR3. The DNA of the CDR3 is TGTGCCATCAGAGCTGGAGCAGGGGACGACTATGGCTACACCTTC. It translates to CAIRAGAGDDYGYTF.

To note about this clonotype: A read error may account for a junction end that differs from germline. V usage is TRBV5-1 and J usage is TRBJ2-2, with D possibly TRBD2 on 5 matching bases. The germline gives CDR1 SGHRS, CDR2 YFSETQ. The CDR3 has 13 residues. This chain's CDR3 is CASSLAAAGKLFF. DNA for the CDR3: TGCGCCAGCAGCTTGGCGGCGGCCGGGAAGCTGTTTTTT.

V is TRBV4-3 and J is TRBJ2-1, with TRBD2 identical over 12 bases. Unmatched junction bases numbered 8, after V lost 1 base and J lost 7 bases. CDR1 is LGHNA, CDR2 YSLEER, per germline. This CDR3 has 17 residues. The CDR3 protein is CASSQGLAGGRANEQFF. The CDR3 DNA follows: TGCGCCAGCAGCCAAGGGCTAGCGGGGGGGCGGGCGAATGAGCAGTTCTTC.

This clonotype was observed many times. V is TRBV7-3 and J is TRBJ2-3; D gene ambiguous. Trimming removed 5 bases from V and 7 bases from J, with 16 bases in between. CDR1 is SGHTA, CDR2 FQGTGA, per germline. The CDR3 spans 14 residues. CDR3 in DNA: TGTGCCAGCAGCCCGCTGGGATGGATGAATACGCAGTATTTT. It yields the protein CASSPLGWMNTQYF.

The rearrangement joins TRBV2 to TRBJ1-1; 8 nucleotides align to TRBD1. Germline lookup yields CDR1 SNHLY and CDR2 FYNNEI. Trimming cost V 3 bases and J 4 bases; bases outside gene matches: 7. This CDR3 is built from 15 residues. The CDR3 spells CASSEGAQGGTEAFF. CDR3 sequence (DNA): TGTGCCAGCAGTGAGGGGGCACAGGGGGGCACTGAAGCTTTCTTT.

V usage is TRBV28 and J usage is TRBJ2-7; D remains unclear. CDR3 size: 14 residues. Per the germline V gene, CDR1 is MDHEN and CDR2 is SYDVKM. Trimming took off 3 bases at V and 3 bases at J, with 12 bases between the two ends. CDR3 DNA: TGTGCCAGCAGTTTGACGGGTCCCGGCTACGAGCAGTACGTC. Its protein product is CASSLTGPGYEQYV.

The V and J genes are TRBV12-3 or TRBV12-4 and TRBJ1-2; a possible D gene is TRBD1 (5 bases). The CDR3 loop spans 14 amino acids. Trimming shortened V by 5 bases and J by 6 bases, and 16 bases separated the two germline ends. This CDR3 is CASSRDGVRDGYTF. CDR3 bases: TGTGCCAGCAGTAGGGACGGAGTAAGGGATGGCTACACCTTC.

V is TRBV7-2 and J is TRBJ2-5; D possibly matches TRBD1 or TRBD2 (6 bases each). From germline, CDR1 is SGHTA and CDR2 FQGNSA. Trimming removed 8 bases from V and 5 bases from J, with 18 bases in between. The CDR3 totals 14 residues. CDR3 in DNA: TGTGCCAGCGTGCTCCTAGGGGGGCTTGAGACCCAGTACTTC. Translation: CASVLLGGLETQYF.

The sample holds a few counts of this clonotype. V gene TRBV7-2 combines with J gene TRBJ1-2; perhaps TRBD1 as D (6 bases). The germline V gene encodes CDR1 SGHTA and CDR2 FQGNSA. V lost 7 bases and J lost 4, with 16 bases in between. The CDR3 is 14 residues long. CDR3 in amino acids: CASTRGQMGYGYTF. Written as DNA, the CDR3 is TGTGCCAGCACTCGGGGGCAGATGGGCTATGGCTACACCTTC. The full variable domain, rest sourced from reference TRBV7-2 and TRBJ1-2, is GAGVSQSPSNKVTEKGKDVELRCDPISGHTALYWYRQSLGQGLEFLIYFQGNSAPDKSGLPSDRFSAERTGGSVSTLTIQRTQQEDSAVYLCASTRGQMGYGYTFGSGTRLTVV.

This chain joins TRBV2 and TRBJ2-5; D is possibly TRBD2 (6 bases). CDR1 SNHLY and CDR2 FYNNEI come from the germline V gene. The V end lost 5 bases, the J end lost 4 bases, and 11 bases lay between the germline ends. CDR3 length: 13 amino acids. The CDR3 loop is CASSPGVGETQYF. The DNA of the CDR3 is TGTGCCAGCAGTCCGGGGGTCGGAGAGACCCAGTACTTC.

This clonotype was picked up a small number of times. The chain is built from TRBV12-3 or TRBV12-4 and TRBJ2-5; D gene unclear. The CDR3 length is 13 residues. The ends were cut back, 5 bases at V and 5 bases at J, with 12 bases in the middle. The CDR3 DNA reads as TGTGCCAGCAGTCGGGTTCTAGGGGAGACCCAGTACTTC. It yields the protein CASSRVLGETQYF.

This clonotype was recorded many times. This chain connects TRBV7-2 to TRBJ2-4, with 8 bases identical to TRBD1. Germline V gene lookup returns CDR1 SGHTA and CDR2 FQGNSA. Trimming took 5 bases from V and 6 from J; bases not matched to a gene: 12. The CDR3 is 16 residues long. CDR3 loop: CASSMYTSGTGNIQYF. In nucleotides, the CDR3 is TGTGCCAGCAGCATGTATACCTCCGGGACAGGAAACATTCAGTACTTC.

The sample holds a few counts of this clonotype. The chain employs TRBV7-2 and TRBJ2-3; tentative D call: TRBD2 (5 bases). Germline-derived CDR1 and CDR2 are SGHTA and FQGNSA. Deletions cut 3 bases from V and 6 bases from J, with 10 bases between. The CDR3 is 13 amino acids. The CDR3 nucleotides read TGTGCCAGCAGCTTCACCTTAGCGGATACGCAGTATTTT. It translates to CASSFTLADTQYF.

V is TRBV7-2 and J is TRBJ2-3; D ambiguous. Germline lookup yields CDR1 SGHTA and CDR2 FQGNSA. V lost 1 base and J 5 bases, leaving 7 bases between the germline ends. This CDR3 region has 13 residues. This CDR3 reads CASSLESRDTQYF. The CDR3 DNA reads TGTGCCAGCAGCTTAGAGTCTAGAGATACGCAGTATTTT.

V is TRBV12-3 or TRBV12-4 and J is TRBJ2-5; perhaps TRBD2 as D (6 bases). Trimming took off 3 bases at V and 3 bases at J, with 11 bases between the two ends. The CDR3 totals 14 residues. The CDR3 protein is CASSLGSGKETQYF. As DNA, the CDR3 is TGTGCCAGCAGTTTGGGTAGCGGAAAAGAGACCCAGTACTTC.

This clonotype has more than one count but fewer than ten. The V and J genes are TRBV7-2 and TRBJ2-1; TRBD1 is a possible D gene (6 bases). The CDR3 covers 14 residues. Germline V gene lookup returns CDR1 SGHTA and CDR2 FQGNSA. V shed 5 bases and J shed 9 bases, with 17 bases lying between them. CDR3 bases: TGTGCCAGCAGCCCACCAACAGGGAATGGTGAGCAGTTCTTC. It yields the protein CASSPPTGNGEQFF.

V usage is TRBV7-7 and J usage is TRBJ2-7, with 7 bases aligning to TRBD1. The CDR3 is made up of 15 amino acids. Per the germline V gene, CDR1 is SSHAT and CDR2 is FNYEAQ (reference sequence). The CDR3 nucleotides are TGTGCTAGCAGCTGGGTTGATGTCAGGGGGTACGAGCAGTACGTC. Its protein product is CASSWVDVRGYEQYV.

V gene TRBV7-2 combines with J gene TRBJ2-3; D gene unclear. The V end was cut by 1 base, the J end by 7 bases, with 9 bases between. This CDR3 is built from 13 residues. Germline lookup yields CDR1 SGHTA and CDR2 FQGNSA. CDR3 coding DNA: TGTGCCAGCAGCTTAGAAGCCGAAAATACGCAGTATTTT. Protein product: CASSLEAENTQYF. Based on the CDR3 plus reference TRBV7-2 and TRBJ2-3, the full variable domain is GAGVSQSPSNKVTEKGKDVELRCDPISGHTALYWYRQSLGQGLEFLIYFQGNSAPDKSGLPSDRFSAERTGGSVSTLTIQRTQQEDSAVYLCASSLEAENTQYFGPGTRLTVL.